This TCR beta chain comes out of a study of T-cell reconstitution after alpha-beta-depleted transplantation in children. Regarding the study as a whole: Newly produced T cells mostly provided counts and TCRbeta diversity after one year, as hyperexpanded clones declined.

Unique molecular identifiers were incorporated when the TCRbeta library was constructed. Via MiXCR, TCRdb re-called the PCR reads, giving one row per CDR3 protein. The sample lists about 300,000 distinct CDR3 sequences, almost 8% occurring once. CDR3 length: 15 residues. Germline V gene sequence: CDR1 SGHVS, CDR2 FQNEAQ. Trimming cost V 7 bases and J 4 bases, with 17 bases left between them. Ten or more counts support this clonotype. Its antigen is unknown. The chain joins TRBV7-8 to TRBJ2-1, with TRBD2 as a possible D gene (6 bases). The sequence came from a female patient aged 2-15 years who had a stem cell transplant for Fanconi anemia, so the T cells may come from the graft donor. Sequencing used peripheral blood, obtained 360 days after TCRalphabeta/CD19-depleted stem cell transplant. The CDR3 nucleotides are TGTGCCAGCAACAACGCGGGACGGTCTTACAATGAGCAGTTCTTC. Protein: CASNNAGRSYNEQFF.